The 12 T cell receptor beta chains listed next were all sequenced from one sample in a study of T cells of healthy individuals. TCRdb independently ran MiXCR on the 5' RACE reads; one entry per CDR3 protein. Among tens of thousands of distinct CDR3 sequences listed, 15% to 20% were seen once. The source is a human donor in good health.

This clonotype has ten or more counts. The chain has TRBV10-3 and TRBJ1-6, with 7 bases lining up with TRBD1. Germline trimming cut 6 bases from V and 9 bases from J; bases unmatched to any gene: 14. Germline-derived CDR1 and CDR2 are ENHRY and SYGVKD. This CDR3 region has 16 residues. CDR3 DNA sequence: TGTGCCATCAGCCAGGGGGTTGAGGCCTTAGGTTCACCCCTCCACTTT. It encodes CAISQGVEALGSPLHF.

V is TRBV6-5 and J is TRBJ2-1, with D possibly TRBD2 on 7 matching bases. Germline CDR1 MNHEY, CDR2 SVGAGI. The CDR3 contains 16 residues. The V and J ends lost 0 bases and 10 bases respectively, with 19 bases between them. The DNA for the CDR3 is TGTGCCAGCAGTTACTCGAGAGGGGGGGCCGGTGGGGAGCAGTTCTTC. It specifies CASSYSRGGAGGEQFF.

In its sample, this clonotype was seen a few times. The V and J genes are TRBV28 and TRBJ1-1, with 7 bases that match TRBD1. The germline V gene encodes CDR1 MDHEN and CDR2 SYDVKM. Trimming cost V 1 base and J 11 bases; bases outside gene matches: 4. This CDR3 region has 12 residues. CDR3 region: CASSLSQGRAFF. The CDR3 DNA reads TGTGCCAGCAGTTTATCACAGGGGAGGGCTTTCTTT.

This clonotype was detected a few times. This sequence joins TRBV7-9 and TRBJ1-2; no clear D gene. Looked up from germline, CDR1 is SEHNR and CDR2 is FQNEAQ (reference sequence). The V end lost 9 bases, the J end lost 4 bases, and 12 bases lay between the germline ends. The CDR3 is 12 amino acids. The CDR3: CASRNDLYGYTF. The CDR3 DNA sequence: TGTGCCAGTAGAAATGATCTCTATGGCTACACCTTC. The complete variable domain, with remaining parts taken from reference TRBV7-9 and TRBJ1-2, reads DTGVSQNPRHKITKRGQNVTFRCDPISEHNRLYWYRQTLGQGPEFLTYFQNEAQLEKSRLLSDRFSAERPKGSFSTLEIQRTEQGDSAMYLCASRNDLYGYTFGSGTRLTVV.

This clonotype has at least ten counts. CDR3 residues: CASSLEVGNQPQHF. CDR3 DNA sequence: TGTGCCAGCAGCCTGGAGGTAGGCAATCAGCCCCAGCATTTT. The genes are TRBV4-2 and TRBJ1-5; D gene unclear. V gave up 4 bases and J gave up 2 bases, with 9 bases separating them. Germline assignment: CDR1 LGHNA and CDR2 YNFKEQ. The CDR3 extends over 14 amino acids.

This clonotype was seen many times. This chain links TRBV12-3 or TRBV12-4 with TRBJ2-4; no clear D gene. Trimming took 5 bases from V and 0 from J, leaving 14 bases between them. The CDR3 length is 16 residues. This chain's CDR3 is CASSPQDILAKNIQYF. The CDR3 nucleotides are TGTGCCAGCAGTCCCCAAGACATCCTAGCCAAAAACATTCAGTACTTC.

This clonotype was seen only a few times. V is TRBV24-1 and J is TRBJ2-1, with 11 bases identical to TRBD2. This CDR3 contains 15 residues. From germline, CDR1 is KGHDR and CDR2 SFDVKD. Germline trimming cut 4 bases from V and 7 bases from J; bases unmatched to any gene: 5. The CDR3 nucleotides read TGTGCCACCAGTGAGCCGGGACTAGCGGAGAATGAGCAGTTCTTC. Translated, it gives CATSEPGLAENEQFF.

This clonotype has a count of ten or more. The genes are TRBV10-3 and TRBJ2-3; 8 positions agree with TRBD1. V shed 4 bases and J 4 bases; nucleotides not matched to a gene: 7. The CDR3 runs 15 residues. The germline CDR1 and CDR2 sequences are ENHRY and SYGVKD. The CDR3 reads CAISGTQGAADTQYF. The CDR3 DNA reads TGTGCCATCAGTGGGACCCAGGGGGCAGCAGATACGCAGTATTTT.

CDR3 in amino acids: CASSLGDRSYGYTF. As DNA, the CDR3 is TGCGCCAGCAGCTTGGGTGACAGAAGCTATGGCTACACCTTC. The rearrangement uses TRBV5-1 and TRBJ1-2, with a possible D match to TRBD1 (5 bases). CDR3 length: 14 residues. V lost 0 bases and J lost 4, with 10 bases in between. CDR1 SGHRS and CDR2 YFSETQ come from the germline V gene.

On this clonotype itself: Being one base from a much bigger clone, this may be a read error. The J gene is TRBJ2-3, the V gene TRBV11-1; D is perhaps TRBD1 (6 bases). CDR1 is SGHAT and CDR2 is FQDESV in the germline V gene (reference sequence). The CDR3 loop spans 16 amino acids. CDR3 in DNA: TGTGCCAGCAGCTTCCAAGGGGGAAGAAGCATAGATACGCAGTATTTT. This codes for CASSFQGGRSIDTQYF.

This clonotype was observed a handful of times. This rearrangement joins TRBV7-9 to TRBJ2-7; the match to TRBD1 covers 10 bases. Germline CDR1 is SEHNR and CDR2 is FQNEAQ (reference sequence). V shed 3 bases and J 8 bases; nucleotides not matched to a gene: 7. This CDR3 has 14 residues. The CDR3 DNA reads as TGTGCCAGCAGCTTGGGTCGGACAGGGGGTAAGCAGTACTTC. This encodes CASSLGRTGGKQYF.

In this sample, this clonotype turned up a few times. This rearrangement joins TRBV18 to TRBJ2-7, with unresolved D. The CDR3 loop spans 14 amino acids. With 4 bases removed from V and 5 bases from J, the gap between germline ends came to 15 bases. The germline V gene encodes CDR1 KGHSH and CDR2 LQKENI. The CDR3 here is CASSLRADINEQYF. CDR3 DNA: TGTGCCAGCTCACTCCGGGCGGATATTAACGAGCAGTACTTC.